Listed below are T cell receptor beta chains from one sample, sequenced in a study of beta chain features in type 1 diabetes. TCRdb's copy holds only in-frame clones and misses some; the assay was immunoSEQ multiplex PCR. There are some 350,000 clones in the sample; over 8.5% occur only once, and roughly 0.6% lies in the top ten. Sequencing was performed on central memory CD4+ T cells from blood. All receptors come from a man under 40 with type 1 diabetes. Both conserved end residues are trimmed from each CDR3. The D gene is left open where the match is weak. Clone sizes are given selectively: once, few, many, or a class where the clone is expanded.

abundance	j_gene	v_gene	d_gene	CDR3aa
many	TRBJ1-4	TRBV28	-	ASSFSFAEWGTQDANEKLF
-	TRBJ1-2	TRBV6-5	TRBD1	ASSYSSTGGYGYT
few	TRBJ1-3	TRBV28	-	ASSFVVSGNTIY
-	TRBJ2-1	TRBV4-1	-	ASSRDSGHSPNNEQF
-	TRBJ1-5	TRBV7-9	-	ASSPDGQYNQPQH
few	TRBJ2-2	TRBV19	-	ASRPSPNTGELF
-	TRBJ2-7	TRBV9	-	ASSQTWDLSYEQY
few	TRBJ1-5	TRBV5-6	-	ASSAIVNQPQH
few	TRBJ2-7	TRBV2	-	ASSVGGTSEQY
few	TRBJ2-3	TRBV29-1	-	SVKKGLGTDTQY
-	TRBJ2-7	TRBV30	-	AWSVQVGVAYEQY
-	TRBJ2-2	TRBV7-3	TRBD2	ASSLGLAGELF
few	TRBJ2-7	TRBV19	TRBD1	ASSIVPGQGYEQY
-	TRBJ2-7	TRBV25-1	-	ASRKMGGYAYEQY
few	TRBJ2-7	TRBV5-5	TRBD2	ASSTQLAGGTYEQY
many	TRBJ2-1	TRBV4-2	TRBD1	ASSLGQGTYNEQF
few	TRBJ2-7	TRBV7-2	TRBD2	ASSSSHDPGGKY
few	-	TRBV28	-	ASSAAAESYEQY
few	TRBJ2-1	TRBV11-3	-	ASSLVDDEQF
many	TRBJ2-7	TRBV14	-	ASSLRYEQY
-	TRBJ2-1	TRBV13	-	ASSLTGEYRGYNEQF
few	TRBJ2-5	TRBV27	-	ASSLNRGQKY
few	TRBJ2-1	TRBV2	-	ASITAGLYNEQF
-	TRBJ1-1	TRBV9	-	ASSQTTANTEAF
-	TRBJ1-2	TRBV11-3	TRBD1	ASSSGTGFGGYT
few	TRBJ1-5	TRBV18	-	ASSPPSDPGSGPQH
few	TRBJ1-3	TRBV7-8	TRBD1	ASSQTGGSGNTIY
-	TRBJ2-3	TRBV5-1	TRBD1	ASRFGTGSDTQY
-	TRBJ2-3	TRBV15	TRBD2	ATSRVLAGGPADTQY
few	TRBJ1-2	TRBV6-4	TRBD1	ASRPSTGTGGGYT
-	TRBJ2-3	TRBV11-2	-	ASRLHTGSTDTQY
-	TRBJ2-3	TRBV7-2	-	ATSTDTQY
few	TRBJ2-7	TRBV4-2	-	ASSQAGQTYEQY
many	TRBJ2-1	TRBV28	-	AIARSYNEQF
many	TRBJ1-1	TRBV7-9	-	ASSFWGTMNTEAF
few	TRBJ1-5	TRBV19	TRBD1	ASSPRQGHSYSNQPQH
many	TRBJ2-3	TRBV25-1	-	ASNRGTDTQY
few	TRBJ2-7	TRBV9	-	ASSVGTAYEQY
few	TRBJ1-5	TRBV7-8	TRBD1	ASSSRSTGGDQPQH
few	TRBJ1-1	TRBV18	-	ASSLQGTEAF